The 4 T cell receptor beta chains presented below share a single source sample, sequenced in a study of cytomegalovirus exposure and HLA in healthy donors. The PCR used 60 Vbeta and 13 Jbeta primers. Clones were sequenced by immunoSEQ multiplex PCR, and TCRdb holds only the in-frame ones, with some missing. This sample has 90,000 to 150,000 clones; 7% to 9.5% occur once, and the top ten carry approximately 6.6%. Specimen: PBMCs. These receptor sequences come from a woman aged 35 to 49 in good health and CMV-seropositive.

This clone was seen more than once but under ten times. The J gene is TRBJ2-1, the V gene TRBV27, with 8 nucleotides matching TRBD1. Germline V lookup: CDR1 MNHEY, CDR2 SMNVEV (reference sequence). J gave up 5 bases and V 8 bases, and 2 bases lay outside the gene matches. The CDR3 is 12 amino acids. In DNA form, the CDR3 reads TGTGCCAGCCAGGGACAGGACAATGAGCAGTTCTTC. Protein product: CASQGQDNEQFF.

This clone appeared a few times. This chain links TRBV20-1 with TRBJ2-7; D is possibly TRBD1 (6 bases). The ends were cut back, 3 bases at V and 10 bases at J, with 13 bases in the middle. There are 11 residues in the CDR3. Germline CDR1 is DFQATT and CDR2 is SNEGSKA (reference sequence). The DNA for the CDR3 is TGCAGTGCTAGTAGGGACACGAAACAGTACTTC. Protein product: CSASRDTKQYF.

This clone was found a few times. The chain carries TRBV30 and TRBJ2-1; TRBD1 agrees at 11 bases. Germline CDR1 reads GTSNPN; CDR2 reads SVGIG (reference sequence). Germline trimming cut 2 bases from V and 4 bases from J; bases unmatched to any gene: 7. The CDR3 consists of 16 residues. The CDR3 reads CAWSKLGQGGYNEQFF. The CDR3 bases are TGTGCCTGGAGTAAATTGGGACAGGGGGGTTACAATGAGCAGTTCTTC.

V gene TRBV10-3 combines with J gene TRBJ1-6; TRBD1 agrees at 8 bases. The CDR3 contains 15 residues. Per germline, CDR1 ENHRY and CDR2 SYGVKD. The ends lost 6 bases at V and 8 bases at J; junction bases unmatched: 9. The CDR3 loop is CAISPAGTGDSPLHF. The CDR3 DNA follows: TGTGCCATCAGCCCCGCCGGGACAGGTGATTCACCCCTCCACTTT.